This T cell receptor beta chain was documented in a study of technical replicates of blood from several donors. CDR3 size: 15 residues. V trimming: 2 bases; J trimming: 5 bases; junction bases outside the gene matches: 6. Germline V lookup: CDR1 MNHEY, CDR2 SMNVEV (reference sequence). The assay was immunoSEQ multiplex PCR, and TCRdb's table has in-frame clones only and misses some. This table holds tens of thousands of clones, 95% found once. The material sequenced was T cells isolated from PBMCs. V and J are TRBV27 and TRBJ2-1; 7 bases line up with TRBD2. This sequence was found in a human donor in good health. The CDR3: CASSLLPGLNNEQFF. CDR3 DNA: TGTGCCAGCAGTTTACTACCGGGACTAAACAATGAGCAGTTCTTC.